This entry is about one T cell receptor beta chain. In germline, CDR1 is MNHEY, CDR2 SVGAGI. V lost 5 bases, J lost 2 bases, and 6 bases lay in between. This CDR3 is 13 amino acids long. The sample is drawn from a study of T cells in tuberculosis. Sorting used thawed, overnight-rested PBMC stained with anti-CD3, a viability dye and GMM-loaded CD1B tetramer. C32 glucose monomycolate from Rhodococcus equi was loaded onto the CD1B tetramers. Profiling relied on immunoSEQ multiplex PCR, and the TCRdb table lists in-frame clones only, not all of them. The data show approximately 60,000 clones, with about 86% seen just once and about 13% held by the top ten.

Material for sequencing was CD1b-GMM tetramer-negative cells sorted from PBMCs. The clonotype was recovered from an adult woman with latent tuberculosis. The chain is built from TRBV6-5 and TRBJ2-2; D is unresolved. The CDR3 DNA reads TGTGCCAGCAGTGAACATAACACCGGGGAGCTGTTTTTT. Amino acids: CASSEHNTGELFF.